This TCR beta chain was documented in a study of cytomegalovirus exposure and HLA in healthy donors. CDR3 length: 15 amino acids. J gave up 2 bases and V 4 bases, and 5 bases lay outside the gene matches. Looked up from germline, CDR1 is SGHNT and CDR2 is YENEEA. This clone was recorded once. Other nucleotide sequences from this sample produce the same CDR3. It was with 60 Vbeta and 13 Jbeta primers that the PCR ran. The table came from immunoSEQ multiplex PCR; TCRdb's copy has only in-frame clones and leaves some out. The sample has about 67,000 clones; 75% are singletons. The chain has TRBV11-3 and TRBJ2-1, with 7 bases fitting TRBD2. This TCR was recovered from a man in his 60s in good health and CMV-seropositive. What was sequenced was PBMCs. In nucleotides, the CDR3 is TGTGCCAGCAGCTCCCGCGGGGGTACCTACAATGAGCAGTTCTTC. Translation: CASSSRGGTYNEQFF.